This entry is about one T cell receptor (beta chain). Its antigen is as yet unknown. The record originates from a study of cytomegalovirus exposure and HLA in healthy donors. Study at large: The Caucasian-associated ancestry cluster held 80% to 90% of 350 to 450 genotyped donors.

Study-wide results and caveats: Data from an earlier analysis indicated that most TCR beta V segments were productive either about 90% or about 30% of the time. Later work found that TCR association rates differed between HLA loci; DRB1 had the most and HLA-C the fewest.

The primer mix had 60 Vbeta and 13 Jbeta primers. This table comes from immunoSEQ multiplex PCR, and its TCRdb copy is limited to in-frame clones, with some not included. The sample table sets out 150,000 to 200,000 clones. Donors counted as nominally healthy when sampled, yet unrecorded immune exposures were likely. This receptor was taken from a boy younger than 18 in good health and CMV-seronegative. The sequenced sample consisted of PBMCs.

CDR3 bases: TGTGCCAGCAGTTACGGCGGGCCGGGCACCGGGGAGCTGTTTTTT. This translates into CASSYGGPGTGELFF. The V and J genes are TRBV6-5 and TRBJ2-2; D is possibly TRBD2 (5 bases). Per the germline V gene, CDR1 is MNHEY and CDR2 is SVGAGI. The CDR3 extends over 15 amino acids. The V gene lost 2 bases and the J gene lost 4 bases, with 11 bases spanning the gap.